This is a list of T cell receptor beta chains from one sample in a study of post-analysis software for immune sequencing data. TCRdb reprocessed the PCR reads with MiXCR, giving one entry per CDR3 protein. The repertoire has fewer than 850,000 distinct CDR3 sequences, about half of them found once; the top ten carry 4% to 5%. The sequencing input was blood. Receptors originate from a girl between 5 and 17 years old with multiple sclerosis. Each CDR3 is given with its conserved first and last residue. D genes are given only for firm matches. Clone size, where shown, is once, few, many, or a class for clones that have expanded.

TGTGCCAGCAGGAGGGCGGGAGGGCCTTTAAATGAGCAGTTCTTC	CASRRAGGPLNEQFF	TRBD2	.	TRBV12-3/TRBV12-4	TRBJ2-1
TGTGCCAGCAGTTTAAGTAGCGAGGGATACAATGAGCAGTTCTTC	CASSLSSEGYNEQFF	.	few	TRBV27	TRBJ2-1
TGTGCCAGCAGCGAGCTACAGGGAGTATTATCTGATACGCAGTATTTT	CASSELQGVLSDTQYF	.	few	TRBV9	TRBJ2-3
TGTGCCAGCAGCCCGGGGGACAGGGCAGAGGGCTACACCTTC	CASSPGDRAEGYTF	TRBD1	.	TRBV9	TRBJ1-2
TGTGCCAGCACAGGGGACAGATACGAGCAGTACTTC	CASTGDRYEQYF	TRBD1	.	TRBV6-5	TRBJ2-7
TGTGCCATCAGTGGGGGACTAGCTGCTATGAACAATGAGCAGTTCTTC	CAISGGLAAMNNEQFF	TRBD2	.	TRBV10-3	TRBJ2-1
TGTGCCAGCAGCCAGGGGGCAAGCCCCTACAATGAGCAGTTCTTC	CASSQGASPYNEQFF	TRBD1	.	TRBV12-3/TRBV12-4	TRBJ2-1
TGCAGTGGACTGTTAGGATACCCCTACAATGAGCAGTTCTTC	CSGLLGYPYNEQFF	.	.	TRBV20-1	TRBJ2-1
TGCAGTGCTCTTCGGGTACTAGCGGGGAGAGCCTACGAGCAGTACTTC	CSALRVLAGRAYEQYF	TRBD2	.	TRBV20-1	TRBJ2-7
TGTGCCAGCAGCCCAGGGGGCGCCCACTACAATGAGCAGTTCTTC	CASSPGGAHYNEQFF	TRBD1	.	TRBV7-2	TRBJ2-1
TGTGCCAGCAGCCTCGAGTGGGGGCACAATGAGCAGTTCTTC	CASSLEWGHNEQFF	.	few	TRBV11-3	TRBJ2-1
TGCGCCAGCAGCTTGGCGACGTGGGGACGGAATTACGAGCAGTACTTC	CASSLATWGRNYEQYF	.	.	TRBV5-1	TRBJ2-7
TGTGCCAGCAGCTCGGGACTAGCGGGAAGCCCCCAGTTCTTC	CASSSGLAGSPQFF	TRBD2	.	TRBV7-9	TRBJ2-1
TGTGCCAGCAGTTTATCGGGGAGGGAGTACACAGATACGCAGTATTTT	CASSLSGREYTDTQYF	TRBD2	.	TRBV12-3/TRBV12-4	TRBJ2-3
TGTGCCAGCAGCTCCCAGGGCACGGAGACCCAGTACTTC	CASSSQGTETQYF	.	.	TRBV7-2	TRBJ2-5
TGCAGTGCTTCGGGACAGGGGGATGAGCAGTTCTTC	CSASGQGDEQFF	TRBD1	.	TRBV20-1	TRBJ2-1
TGTGCCAGCCCCCCGGGGAAGCAGTTCTTC	CASPPGKQFF	.	.	TRBV27	TRBJ2-1
TGCAGCGTTGAAGTAGGCCAGGGGGCCTTCAATGAGCAGTTCTTC	CSVEVGQGAFNEQFF	TRBD1	.	TRBV29-1	TRBJ2-1
TGCAGTGCTAGAGCCACACCGGGACAGGGGGCTTATAGCAATCAGCCCCAGCATTTT	CSARATPGQGAYSNQPQHF	TRBD1	.	TRBV20-1	TRBJ1-5
TGCGCCAGCAGCTTGCCGGGAGAAGACAATGAGCAGTACTTC	CASSLPGEDNEQYF	.	.	TRBV5-1	TRBJ2-7
TGCGCCAGCAGCAAAGGGACAGGGGTGGATGAGCAGTTCTTC	CASSKGTGVDEQFF	TRBD1	.	TRBV5-1	TRBJ2-1
TGTGCCAGCAGTCACGGGTCCTACAATGAGCAGTTCTTC	CASSHGSYNEQFF	.	few	TRBV11-1	TRBJ2-1
TGCAGCGTCGTAAGCGGGAGCACCAACGAGCAGTACTTC	CSVVSGSTNEQYF	TRBD2	.	TRBV29-1	TRBJ2-7
TGCAGTGCTAAGGGACTAGCGGGAGGAGATACGCAGTATTTT	CSAKGLAGGDTQYF	TRBD2	.	TRBV20-1	TRBJ2-3
TGTGCCAGCAGCCCTGGTGGGTGGGGGGCCAACGTCCTGACTTTC	CASSPGGWGANVLTF	.	many	TRBV7-2	TRBJ2-6
TGTGCCAGCAGCTCTCCTGGGGCTAGCGGGGGGACCCAGTACTTC	CASSSPGASGGTQYF	TRBD2	.	TRBV5-4	TRBJ2-5
TGTGCCATCAGTGAGTCGTGGGACAGGGGCTACAATGAGCAGTTCTTC	CAISESWDRGYNEQFF	TRBD1	.	TRBV10-3	TRBJ2-1
TGTGCCAGCAGCTTATCAGGGGGCCGTGAAAAACTGTTTTTT	CASSLSGGREKLFF	TRBD1	.	TRBV11-2	TRBJ1-4
TGTGCCAGCAGCTTAAGGGGGTATTATGGCTACACCTTC	CASSLRGYYGYTF	.	.	TRBV11-3	TRBJ1-2
TGTGCCAGCAGCAGGGACGTCGGAGGCACAGATACGCAGTATTTT	CASSRDVGGTDTQYF	.	.	TRBV5-8	TRBJ2-3
TGTGCCAGCAGCTTAACTTACCAGCCTAGCGTACATGAGCAGTTCTTC	CASSLTYQPSVHEQFF	.	few	TRBV7-3	TRBJ2-1
TGTGCCAGCAGCTTAGAGCCGGGGGATGAGCAGTTCTTC	CASSLEPGDEQFF	.	few	TRBV11-3	TRBJ2-1
TGTGCCAGCAGCTTGTTACTTTTGGCCTCCGGGGCCAACGTCCTGACTTTC	CASSLLLLASGANVLTF	.	.	TRBV7-8	TRBJ2-6
TGTGCCAGCAGTCCGAACACAGGGAACTATGGCTACACCTTC	CASSPNTGNYGYTF	.	few	TRBV12-3/TRBV12-4	TRBJ1-2
TGTGCCACCAGCAGCACAGGGACTAGCGGGGGGTCCGATACGCAGTATTTT	CATSSTGTSGGSDTQYF	TRBD2	.	TRBV15	TRBJ2-3
TGTGCCAGCAGCTTACAAGGCGGTTGGGGTAATGAGCAGTTCTTC	CASSLQGGWGNEQFF	.	many	TRBV13	TRBJ2-1
TGTGCCAGCAGCTTAAAACAGGGTCCCAACACTGAAGCTTTCTTT	CASSLKQGPNTEAFF	.	few	TRBV11-3	TRBJ1-1
TGCAGCGTTGGGACAGGGAATGGCTACACCTTC	CSVGTGNGYTF	TRBD1	few	TRBV29-1	TRBJ1-2
TGTGCCAGCAGTATCAGACTAGCGGGAGACCACGAGCAGTACTTC	CASSIRLAGDHEQYF	TRBD2	.	TRBV12-3/TRBV12-4	TRBJ2-7
TGCAGCGCCAAGCGGACGGGTTATGAGCAGTTCTTC	CSAKRTGYEQFF	.	many	TRBV29-1	TRBJ2-1
TGCAGTGCGGACGAATTGGACAGGGGAACCGAGCAGTACTTC	CSADELDRGTEQYF	TRBD1	.	TRBV20-1	TRBJ2-7
TGTGCCAGCAGTGGGAGGAGTGGGGCCAACGTCCTGACTTTC	CASSGRSGANVLTF	.	.	TRBV6-1	TRBJ2-6
TGTGCCAGCCTCGGGACAGGGGAGCCCCAGCATTTT	CASLGTGEPQHF	TRBD1	.	TRBV6-2/TRBV6-3	TRBJ1-5
TGTGCCAGCAGCCCAGACATCACCTACGAGCAGTACTTC	CASSPDITYEQYF	.	.	TRBV12-3/TRBV12-4	TRBJ2-7
TGCAGTGCTCCTCCTCCGGGACAGGGGGGCATGGGGACCCAGTACTTC	CSAPPPGQGGMGTQYF	TRBD1	few	TRBV20-1	TRBJ2-5
TGTGCCAGCAGTCTACGGACAGGCTACGAGCAGTACTTC	CASSLRTGYEQYF	TRBD1	many	TRBV5-1	TRBJ2-7